The 25 T cell receptor beta chains below were found in one sample sequenced in a study of T cell changes during pregnancy in multiple sclerosis (dated by TCRdb to the late 2010s). The library was obtained by the immunoSEQ multiplex PCR assay. In its TCRdb copy, this immuneACCESS table keeps in-frame sequences only and misses some clones. Where compared with another copy, unresolved V genes explain less than half of these, and the others have no known cause. The sample table lists 70,000 to 80,000 clones, roughly 90% of them with a count of one. The top ten constitute 3% to 4% of the sample. This specimen was peripheral blood, taken after pregnancy. The origin of the receptors is a female donor in good health, enrolled as a control in a pregnancy study.

The chain links TRBV9 to TRBJ2-3; TRBD2 matches 7 bases. V was clipped by 3 bases and J by 1 base; unmatched bases: 8. From germline, CDR1 is SGDLS and CDR2 YYNGEE. The CDR3 runs to 16 residues. CDR3 residues: CASSASGTFRTDTQYF. DNA of the CDR3: TGTGCCAGCAGCGCCAGCGGGACTTTTCGCACAGATACGCAGTATTTT.

This clone was picked up one time. The chain couples TRBV5-4 to TRBJ2-1; 9 bases map to TRBD1. This CDR3 has 15 amino acids. The V gene's germline CDR1 is SGHNT and CDR2 YYREEE (reference sequence). Unmatched junction bases numbered 6, after V lost 4 bases and J lost 4 bases. CDR3 in amino acids: CASSLDRGTYNEQFF. The CDR3 region has the DNA TGTGCCAGCAGCCTGGACAGGGGAACGTACAATGAGCAGTTCTTC.

The rearrangement joins TRBV28 to TRBJ1-5; D might be TRBD1 (5 bases). The germline V gene has CDR1 MDHEN and CDR2 SYDVKM. CDR3 length: 15 residues. V was clipped by 5 bases and J by 1 base, with 12 bases between them. The CDR3 spells CASSAAGGSNQPQHF. The CDR3 coding sequence is TGTGCCAGCAGTGCAGCGGGGGGAAGCAATCAGCCCCAGCATTTT.

This sequence joins TRBV5-1 and TRBJ2-3; 12 nucleotides line up with TRBD2. With V trimmed by 5 bases and J by 2 bases, 3 bases remained unmatched. Germline-derived CDR1 and CDR2 are SGHRS and YFSETQ. The CDR3 is 15 residues long. In DNA, the CDR3 is TGCGCCAGCAGAACTAGCGGGGGGTACACAGATACGCAGTATTTT. The encoded protein is CASRTSGGYTDTQYF. The complete variable domain, with remaining parts taken from reference TRBV5-1 and TRBJ2-3, reads KAGVTQTPRYLIKTRGQQVTLSCSPISGHRSVSWYQQTPGQGLQFLFEYFSETQRNKGNFPGRFSGRQFSNSRSEMNVSTLELGDSALYLCASRTSGGYTDTQYFGPGTRLTVL.

This chain joins TRBV5-6 and TRBJ1-2; D remains unclear. The length of the CDR3 is 13 residues. Germline CDR1 SGHDT, CDR2 YYEEEE. V gave up 0 bases and J gave up 8 bases, with 11 bases separating them. CDR3 protein: CASSLVQDGGYTF. The CDR3 DNA sequence: TGTGCCAGCAGCTTGGTCCAGGATGGGGGCTACACCTTC.

In this sample, this clone turned up a few times. This CDR3 is also generated by other DNA sequences in the sample. The gene calls are TRBV6-4 and TRBJ2-3, with 11 positions matching TRBD2. The CDR3 runs 15 residues. Looked up from germline, CDR1 is MRHNA and CDR2 is SNTAGT. V gave up 0 bases and J gave up 6 bases; unmatched junction bases: 2. The chain's CDR3 is CASSDSSGGADTQYF. CDR3 coding DNA: TGTGCCAGCAGTGACTCTAGCGGGGGGGCCGATACGCAGTATTTT.

This sequence joins TRBV11-3 and TRBJ1-1; 10 nucleotides line up with TRBD1. CDR1 is SGHNT and CDR2 is YENEEA in the germline V gene. The CDR3 loop spans 19 amino acids. V dropped 4 bases and J dropped 0; count of bases not matched to a gene: 14. The CDR3 DNA is TGTGCCAGCAGCTCGCACGTTTGGGGACAGGGGTCCTTGAACACTGAAGCTTTCTTT. Its translation is CASSSHVWGQGSLNTEAFF.

The rearrangement links TRBV5-1 to TRBJ1-1, with 10 bases lining up with TRBD1. The CDR3 loop spans 15 amino acids. V lost 0 bases to trimming and J lost 5 bases; unmatched junction nucleotides: 4. Germline assignment: CDR1 SGHRS and CDR2 YFSETQ. Here the CDR3 DNA reads TGCGCCAGCAGCTTGGGGGACAGGGGCGAAACTGAAGCTTTCTTT. Its translation: CASSLGDRGETEAFF.

This clone appeared many times. The rearrangement links TRBV6-4 to TRBJ1-6; possibly TRBD1 for D (5 bases). The CDR3 has 13 amino acids. V gave up 3 bases and J gave up 5 bases, with 5 bases separating them. Germline loops: CDR1 MRHNA, CDR2 SNTAGT. The CDR3: CASSEQDNSPLHF. CDR3 in DNA: TGTGCCAGCAGTGAACAGGATAATTCACCCCTCCACTTT.

The genes are TRBV25-1 and TRBJ2-7, with D maybe TRBD1 (6 bases). Germline-derived CDR1 and CDR2 are MGHDK and SYGVNS. The CDR3 contains 15 residues. V lost 2 bases and J 2 bases, leaving 13 bases between the germline ends. The CDR3: CASSEAQTGPYEQYF. In nucleotides, the CDR3 is TGTGCCAGCAGTGAAGCCCAAACAGGGCCCTACGAGCAGTACTTC.

The DNA for the CDR3 is TGTGCCAGCAGCTTATCGGAACTGACAAATTCACCCCTCCACTTT. Its translation: CASSLSELTNSPLHF. The chain couples TRBV7-9 to TRBJ1-6; D is ambiguous. V was trimmed by 2 bases and J by 7 bases, leaving 12 bases between them. The CDR3 length is 15 residues. Germline V gene lookup returns CDR1 SEHNR and CDR2 FQNEAQ (reference sequence).

The chain has TRBV28 and TRBJ2-7; 10 positions match TRBD2. The CDR3 consists of 15 residues. Germline V CDR1 and CDR2: MDHEN, SYDVKM. V lost 4 bases and J lost 0; bases outside the gene matches: 3. The CDR3 is CASSSLAGDSYEQYF. The CDR3 region has the DNA TGTGCCAGCAGTTCCCTAGCGGGGGACTCCTACGAGCAGTACTTC. The entire variable domain, with the rest obtained from reference TRBV28 and TRBJ2-7, is as follows: DVKVTQSSRYLVKRTGEKVFLECVQDMDHENMFWYRQDPGLGLRLIYFSYDVKMKEKGDIPEGYSVSREKKERFSLILESASTNQTSMYLCASSSLAGDSYEQYFGPGTRLTVT.

V usage is TRBV6-1 and J usage is TRBJ2-5; 7 bases fit TRBD2. Germline CDR1 MNHNS, CDR2 SASEGT. This CDR3 region has 15 residues. Germline trimming cut 0 bases from V and 4 bases from J; bases unmatched to any gene: 5. As DNA, the CDR3 is TGTGCCAGCAGTGAAGCGGGGGGGATGGGAGAGACCCAGTACTTC. This codes for CASSEAGGMGETQYF.

The rearrangement uses TRBV27 and TRBJ2-1; 11 bases are a match to TRBD2. The germline gives CDR1 MNHEY, CDR2 SMNVEV (reference sequence). With V trimmed by 3 bases and J by 9 bases, 4 bases remained unmatched. The CDR3 has 14 residues. CDR3 loop: CASSFSGRAREQFF. The CDR3 DNA is TGTGCCAGCAGTTTTAGCGGGAGGGCCCGTGAGCAGTTCTTC.

The chain uses TRBV20-1 and TRBJ1-1; D unclear. The CDR3 sequence is 11 residues long. Germline V gives CDR1 DFQATT, CDR2 SNEGSKA (reference sequence). The CDR3 region is CSPREGTEAFF. CDR3 nucleotide sequence: TGCTCGCCTAGGGAGGGCACTGAAGCTTTCTTT.

This clone was observed a single time. V gene TRBV2 combines with J gene TRBJ2-2; 8 nucleotides align to TRBD2. With V trimmed by 6 bases and J by 7 bases, 7 bases remained unmatched. The CDR3 is 14 amino acids. Germline loops: CDR1 SNHLY, CDR2 FYNNEI. The CDR3 is CASRRGGGVGELFF. In DNA, the CDR3 is TGTGCCAGCAGACGGGGGGGCGGGGTCGGGGAGCTGTTTTTT.

J is TRBJ2-5 and V is TRBV29-1, with 7 positions matching TRBD1. Trimming removed 3 bases from V and 1 base from J; junction bases left unmatched: 11. Per germline, CDR1 SQVTM and CDR2 ANQGSEA. The CDR3 is made up of 16 amino acids. The CDR3 DNA reads as TGCAGCGTTGATGGCGGCGTAGACAGGGCCCAAGAGACCCAGTACTTC. Translating it yields CSVDGGVDRAQETQYF.

The CDR3: CASSKGSEGVNYGYTF. The CDR3 DNA sequence: TGTGCCAGCAGCAAAGGAAGTGAGGGGGTCAACTATGGCTACACCTTC. The chain uses TRBV21-1 and TRBJ1-2; no DNA check was done on the table's D call, TRBD1. TRBV21-1 is listed as a pseudogene. This CDR3 region has 16 residues.

V is TRBV4-1 and J is TRBJ2-5; 9 bases match TRBD2. The CDR3 spans 16 residues. Germline V gene sequence: CDR1 MGHRA, CDR2 YSYEKL. Losses at the gene ends were 0 bases for V and 4 bases for J; bases not matched to a gene: 6. CDR3 in amino acids: CASSQEGGGRGETQYF. The CDR3 coding sequence is TGCGCCAGCAGCCAAGAGGGTGGCGGGAGGGGAGAGACCCAGTACTTC.

The chain uses TRBV13 and TRBJ2-1; D gene ambiguous. CDR1 is PRHDT, CDR2 FYEKMQ, per germline (reference sequence). Trimming removed 1 base from V and 5 bases from J, with 18 bases in between. CDR3 size: 17 residues. CDR3 nucleotide sequence: TGTGCCAGCAGCTTAGATCTCAGTCGCACCCCTGACAATGAGCAGTTCTTC. Translated: CASSLDLSRTPDNEQFF. Variable domain in full (rest from reference TRBV13 and TRBJ2-1): AAGVIQSPRHLIKEKRETATLKCYPIPRHDTVYWYQQGPGQDPQFLISFYEKMQSDKGSIPDRFSAQQFSDYHSELNMSSLELGDSALYFCASSLDLSRTPDNEQFFGPGTRLTVL.

This clone was seen once. J is TRBJ1-5 and V is TRBV7-2, with 7 nucleotides matching TRBD1. CDR3 length equals 15 residues. The germline CDR1 and CDR2 sequences are SGHTA and FQGNSA. V shed 5 bases and J 12 bases; nucleotides not matched to a gene: 16. CDR3 nucleotides: TGTGCCAGCAGCCCGTCCCGGGACAGTGTTGGGGTCCAGCATTTT. Its protein product is CASSPSRDSVGVQHF.

The chain combines TRBV18 with TRBJ2-1, with 10 bases identical to TRBD2. Germline CDR1 KGHSH, CDR2 LQKENI. The junction had 14 bases not matched to a gene; V was cut back by 10 bases and J by 2 bases. The CDR3 spans 17 residues. The CDR3 DNA reads TGTGCCACCGACCGAGGGCTAGCGGGAGCCGCCTACAATGAGCAGTTCTTC. This codes for CATDRGLAGAAYNEQFF.

The chain has TRBV4-1 and TRBJ2-7, with D possibly matching TRBD1 (5 bases). CDR3 length equals 15 residues. Per germline, CDR1 MGHRA and CDR2 YSYEKL. Trimming shortened V by 3 bases and J by 0 bases, and 12 bases separated the two germline ends. CDR3 in DNA: TGCGCCAGCAGCCAGCACCCAGGGATCTCCTACGAGCAGTACTTC. Amino acids: CASSQHPGISYEQYF.

The genes are TRBV18 and TRBJ1-1; D is undetermined. CDR3 size: 12 residues. The germline V gene encodes CDR1 KGHSH and CDR2 LQKENI. Between the trimmed V and J ends, which lost 3 bases and 11 bases, there was a span of 13 bases. CDR3 region: CASSPRRGDAFF. The CDR3 DNA reads as TGTGCCAGCTCACCTCGACGGGGAGATGCTTTCTTT.

This chain uses TRBV10-1 with TRBJ2-3; TRBD1 is a possible D gene (5 bases). The CDR3 extends over 17 amino acids. V lost 1 base to trimming and J lost 1 base, with 15 bases between them. CDR1 WNHNN and CDR2 SYGVQD come from the germline V gene (reference sequence). CDR3 DNA: TGCGCCAGCAGTGAGTGGAGACAGAACCATCGCACAGATACGCAGTATTTT. It translates to CASSEWRQNHRTDTQYF.